This section outlines one T cell receptor beta chain sequence together with its context. Libraries were prepared by immunoSEQ multiplex PCR; TCRdb keeps only in-frame clonotypes and omits some of them. Of approximately 100,000 clones listed, around 82% were seen once; the top ten hold about 2%. CDR1 and CDR2 from the germline V gene are WSHSY and SAAADI. After removal of 2 bases from V and 7 bases from J, the junction contained 6 bases not matched to a gene. The CDR3 totals 16 residues. The data were obtained in a study of control samples from healthy donors and cancer patients. The chain employs TRBV10-2 and TRBJ2-1; TRBD2 matches at 12 bases. The sequence came from a man in his 60s in good health. The specimen sequenced was blood. CDR3 nucleotide sequence: TGCGCCAGCAGTGAGCTCCTAGCGGGAGGGCTTAATGAGCAGTTCTTC. This sequence encodes CASSELLAGGLNEQFF.